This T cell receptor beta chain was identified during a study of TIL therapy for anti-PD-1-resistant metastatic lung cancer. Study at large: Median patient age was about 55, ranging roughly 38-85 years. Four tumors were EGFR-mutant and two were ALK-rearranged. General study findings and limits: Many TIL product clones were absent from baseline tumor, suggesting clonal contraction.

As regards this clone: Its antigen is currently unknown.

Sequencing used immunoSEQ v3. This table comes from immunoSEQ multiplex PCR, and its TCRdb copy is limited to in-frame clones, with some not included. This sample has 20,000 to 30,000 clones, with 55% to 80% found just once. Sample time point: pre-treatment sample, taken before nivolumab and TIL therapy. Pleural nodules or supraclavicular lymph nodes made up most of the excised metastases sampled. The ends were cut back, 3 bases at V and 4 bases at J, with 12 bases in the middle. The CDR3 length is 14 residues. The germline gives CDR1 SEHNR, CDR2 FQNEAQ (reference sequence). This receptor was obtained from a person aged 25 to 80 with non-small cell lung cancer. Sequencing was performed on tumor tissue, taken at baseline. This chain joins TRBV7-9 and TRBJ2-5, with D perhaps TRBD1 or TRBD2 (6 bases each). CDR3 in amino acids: CASSFGGQGETQYF. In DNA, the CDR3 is TGTGCCAGCAGCTTCGGGGGCCAGGGAGAGACCCAGTACTTC.